The 8 T cell receptor beta chains below all came from one sample that was sequenced in a study of PD-1 blockade in classical Hodgkin lymphoma. Every single patient, without exception, relapsed after autologous stem cell transplantation, and brentuximab vedotin exposure varied. The assay was immunoSEQ multiplex PCR, and TCRdb's table has in-frame clones only and misses some. The sample holds 55,000 to 75,000 clones, about 93% seen once. Sequenced material: peripheral blood mononuclear cells (PBMCs), taken at baseline. Source of these receptors: a human donor with classical Hodgkin lymphoma.

The V call is TRBV5-6, the J call TRBJ2-3, with 9 nucleotides matching TRBD1. Germline CDR1 and CDR2: SGHDT and YYEEEE. V shed 5 bases, J shed 9 bases, and the junction held 7 bases outside the gene matches. The CDR3 extends over 13 amino acids. The DNA for the CDR3 is TGTGCCAGCAGACGGCCGGGACAGGGAACGCAGTATTTT. Protein: CASRRPGQGTQYF. The full variable domain, in which reference TRBV5-6 and TRBJ2-3 provide the parts outside the CDR3, is DAGVTQSPTHLIKTRGQQVTLRCSPKSGHDTVSWYQQALGQGPQFIFQYYEEEERQRGNFPDRFSGHQFPNYSSELNVNALLLGDSALYLCASRRPGQGTQYFGPGTRLTVL.

The rearrangement links TRBV12-5 to TRBJ1-4; 8 nucleotides agree with TRBD1. After removal of 2 bases from V and 8 bases from J, the junction contained 10 bases not matched to a gene. Germline CDR1 LGHNT, CDR2 FRNRAP. CDR3 length equals 16 residues. In DNA, the CDR3 is TGTGCTAGTGGTTTGTCCTACAGGACAGGGAACGAAAAACTGTTTTTT. Encoded protein: CASGLSYRTGNEKLFF.

The rearrangement uses TRBV7-3 and TRBJ1-3; 8 bases map to TRBD1. The CDR3 spans 15 residues. The J segment lost 4 bases and the V segment lost 5 bases, leaving 7 bases of the junction unmatched. CDR1 and CDR2 from the germline V gene are SGHTA and FQGTGA. The CDR3 coding sequence is TGTGCCAGCAGCGGCCAGACAGGGGCGGGAAACACCATATATTTT. Translated: CASSGQTGAGNTIYF.

V usage is TRBV27 and J usage is TRBJ2-7, with D perhaps TRBD2 (6 bases). The CDR3 is 18 amino acids. The V end lost 5 bases, the J end lost 0 bases, and 23 bases lay between the germline ends. Germline V gives CDR1 MNHEY, CDR2 SMNVEV (reference sequence). CDR3 protein: CASSPLPSWGLISYEQYF. DNA for the CDR3: TGTGCCAGCAGTCCTCTACCCTCTTGGGGACTGATCTCCTACGAGCAGTACTTC.

The chain is built from TRBV18 and TRBJ2-7; perhaps TRBD1 as D (5 bases). The CDR3 totals 13 residues. Germline V gene sequence: CDR1 KGHSH, CDR2 LQKENI. The ends were cut back, 2 bases at V and 9 bases at J, with 14 bases in the middle. The CDR3 loop is CASSPSDSRGQYF. CDR3 bases: TGTGCCAGCTCACCAAGCGACAGCCGAGGGCAGTACTTC.

The chain's CDR3 is CASSGPGHHEQFF. The CDR3 DNA sequence: TGTGCCAGCAGCGGCCCGGGGCACCATGAGCAGTTCTTC. This sequence joins TRBV9 and TRBJ2-1; D is perhaps TRBD1 or TRBD2 (5 bases each). From germline, CDR1 is SGDLS and CDR2 YYNGEE. The length of the CDR3 is 13 residues. The V end lost 3 bases, the J end lost 8 bases, and 12 bases lay between the germline ends. Looking up the rest from reference TRBV9 and TRBJ2-1 gives the full variable domain: DSGVTQTPKHLITATGQRVTLRCSPRSGDLSVYWYQQSLDQGLQFLIQYYNGEERAKGNILERFSAQQFPDLHSELNLSSLELGDSALYFCASSGPGHHEQFFGPGTRLTVL.

V is TRBV5-4 and J is TRBJ2-4, with a tentative D call TRBD2 (7 bases). The CDR3 runs 16 residues. Germline assignment: CDR1 SGHNT and CDR2 YYREEE (reference sequence). Between the trimmed V and J ends, which lost 0 bases and 0 bases, there was a span of 10 bases. CDR3 protein: CASSLGGGGAKNIQYF. In DNA form, the CDR3 reads TGTGCCAGCAGCTTGGGGGGAGGGGGAGCCAAAAACATTCAGTACTTC. The whole variable domain, filled in from reference TRBV5-4 and TRBJ2-4, reads ETGVTQSPTHLIKTRGQQVTLRCSSQSGHNTVSWYQQALGQGPQFIFQYYREEENGRGNFPPRFSGLQFPNYSSELNVNALELDDSALYLCASSLGGGGAKNIQYFGAGTRLSVL.

CDR3 DNA: TGTGCCAGCAGTCCCCGGGGCTCGAACACCGGGGAGCTGTTTTTT. It translates to CASSPRGSNTGELFF. This chain uses TRBV6-5 with TRBJ2-2, with D possibly called TRBD1 or TRBD2 (5 bases each). CDR3 size: 15 residues. Germline V lookup: CDR1 MNHEY, CDR2 SVGAGI. V was shortened by 5 bases and J by 0 bases, with 10 bases between the two germline ends.